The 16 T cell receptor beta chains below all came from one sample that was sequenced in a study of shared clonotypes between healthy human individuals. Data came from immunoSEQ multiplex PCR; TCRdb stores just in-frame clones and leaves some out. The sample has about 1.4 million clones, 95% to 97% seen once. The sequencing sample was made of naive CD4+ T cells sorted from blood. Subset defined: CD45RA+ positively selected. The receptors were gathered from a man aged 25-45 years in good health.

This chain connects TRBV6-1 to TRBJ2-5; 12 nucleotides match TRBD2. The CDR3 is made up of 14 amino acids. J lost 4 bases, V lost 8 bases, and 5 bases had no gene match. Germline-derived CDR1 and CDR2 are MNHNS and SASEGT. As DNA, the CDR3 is TGTGCCAGCCTCTCTAGCGGGAGGGTAGAGACCCAGTACTTC. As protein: CASLSSGRVETQYF.

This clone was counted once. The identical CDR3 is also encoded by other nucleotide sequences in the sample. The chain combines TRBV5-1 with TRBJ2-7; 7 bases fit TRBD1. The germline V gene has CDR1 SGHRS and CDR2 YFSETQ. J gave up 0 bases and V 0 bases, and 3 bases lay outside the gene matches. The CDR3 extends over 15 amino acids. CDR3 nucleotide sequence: TGCGCCAGCAGCTTGGGGACAGGAAGCTCCTACGAGCAGTACTTC. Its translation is CASSLGTGSSYEQYF.

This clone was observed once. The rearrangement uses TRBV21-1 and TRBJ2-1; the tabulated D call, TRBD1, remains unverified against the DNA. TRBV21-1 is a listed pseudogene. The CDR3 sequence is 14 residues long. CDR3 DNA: TGTGCCAGCAGCAAAGAAGACAGGGGGAATGAGCAGTTCTTC. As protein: CASSKEDRGNEQFF.

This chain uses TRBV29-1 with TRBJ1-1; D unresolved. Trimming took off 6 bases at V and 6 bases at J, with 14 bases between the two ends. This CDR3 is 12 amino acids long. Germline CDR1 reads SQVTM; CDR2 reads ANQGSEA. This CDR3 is CSVEGFGAEAFF. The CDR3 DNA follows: TGCAGCGTAGAGGGTTTTGGCGCTGAAGCTTTCTTT.

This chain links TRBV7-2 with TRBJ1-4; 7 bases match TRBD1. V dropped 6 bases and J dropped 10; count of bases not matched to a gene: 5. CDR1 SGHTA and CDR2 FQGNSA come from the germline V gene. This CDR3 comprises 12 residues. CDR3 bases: TGTGCCAGCAGAGGGGGCGAGGGAAAACTGTTTTTT. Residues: CASRGGEGKLFF.

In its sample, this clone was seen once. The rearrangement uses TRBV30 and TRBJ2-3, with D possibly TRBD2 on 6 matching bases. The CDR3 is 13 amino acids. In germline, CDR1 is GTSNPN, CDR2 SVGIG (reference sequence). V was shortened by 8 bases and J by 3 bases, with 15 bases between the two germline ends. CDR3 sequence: CALWASVTDTQYF. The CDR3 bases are TGTGCCCTCTGGGCTAGCGTGACAGATACGCAGTATTTT.

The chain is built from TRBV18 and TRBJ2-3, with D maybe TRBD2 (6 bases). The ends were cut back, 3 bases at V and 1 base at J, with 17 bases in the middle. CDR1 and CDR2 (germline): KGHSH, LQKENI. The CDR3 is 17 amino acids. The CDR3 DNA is TGTGCCAGCTCACCCTTCCCACTAGCAGCGGGCACAGATACGCAGTATTTT. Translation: CASSPFPLAAGTDTQYF. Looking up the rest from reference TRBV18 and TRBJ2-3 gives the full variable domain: NAGVMQNPRHLVRRRGQEARLRCSPMKGHSHVYWYRQLPEEGLKFMVYLQKENIIDESGMPKERFSAEFPKEGPSILRIQQVVRGDSAAYFCASSPFPLAAGTDTQYFGPGTRLTVL.

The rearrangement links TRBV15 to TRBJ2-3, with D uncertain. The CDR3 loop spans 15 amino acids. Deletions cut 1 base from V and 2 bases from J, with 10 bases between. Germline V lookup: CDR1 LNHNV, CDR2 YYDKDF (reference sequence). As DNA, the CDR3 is TGTGCCACCAGCAGAGGCCCGGGCTTCACAGATACGCAGTATTTT. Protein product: CATSRGPGFTDTQYF.

This chain's CDR3 is CAWSGGLRERGYNEQFF. The CDR3 nucleotides are TGTGCCTGGAGCGGAGGGCTCCGGGAGCGGGGATACAATGAGCAGTTCTTC. This chain uses TRBV30 with TRBJ2-1, with 7 nucleotides matching TRBD2. The CDR3 runs 17 residues. Germline V lookup: CDR1 GTSNPN, CDR2 SVGIG (reference sequence). After removal of 3 bases from V and 4 bases from J, the junction contained 15 bases not matched to a gene.

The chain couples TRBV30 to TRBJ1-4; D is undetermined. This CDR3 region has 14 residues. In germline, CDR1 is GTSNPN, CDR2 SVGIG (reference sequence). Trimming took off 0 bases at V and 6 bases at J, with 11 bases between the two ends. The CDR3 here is CAWSVNSDYEKLFF. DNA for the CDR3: TGTGCCTGGAGTGTGAACAGTGACTATGAAAAACTGTTTTTT.

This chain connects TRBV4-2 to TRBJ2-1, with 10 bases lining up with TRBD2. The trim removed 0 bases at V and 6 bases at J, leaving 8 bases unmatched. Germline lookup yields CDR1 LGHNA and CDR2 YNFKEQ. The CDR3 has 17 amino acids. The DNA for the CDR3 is TGTGCCAGCAGCCAAGAAGAAGGGCTAGCGGGAGCCAATGAGCAGTTCTTC. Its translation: CASSQEEGLAGANEQFF.

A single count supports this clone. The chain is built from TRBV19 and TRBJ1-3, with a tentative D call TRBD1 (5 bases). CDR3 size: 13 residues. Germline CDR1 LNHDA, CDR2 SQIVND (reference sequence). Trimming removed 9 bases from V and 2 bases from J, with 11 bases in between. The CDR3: CASPKGAGNTIYF. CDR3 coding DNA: TGTGCCAGCCCTAAAGGGGCTGGAAACACCATATATTTT.

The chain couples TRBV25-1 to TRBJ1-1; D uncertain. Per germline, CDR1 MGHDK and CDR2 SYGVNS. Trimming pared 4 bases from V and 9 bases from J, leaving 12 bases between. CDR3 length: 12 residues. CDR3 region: CASSAPHRQAFF. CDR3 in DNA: TGTGCCAGCAGTGCCCCCCACAGACAAGCTTTCTTT.

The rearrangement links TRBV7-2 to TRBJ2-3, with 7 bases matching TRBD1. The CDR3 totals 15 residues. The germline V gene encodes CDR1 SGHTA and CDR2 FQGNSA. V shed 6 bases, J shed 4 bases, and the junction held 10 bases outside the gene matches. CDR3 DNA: TGTGCCAGCAGTGACAGGGACCTCCCCCCAGATACGCAGTATTTT. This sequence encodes CASSDRDLPPDTQYF.

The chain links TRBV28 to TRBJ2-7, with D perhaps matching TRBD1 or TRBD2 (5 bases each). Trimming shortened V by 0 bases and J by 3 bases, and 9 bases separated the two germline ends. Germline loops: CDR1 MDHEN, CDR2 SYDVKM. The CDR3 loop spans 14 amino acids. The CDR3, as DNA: TGTGCCAGCAGTTTATGGGGGGACCTCTACGAGCAGTACTTC. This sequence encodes CASSLWGDLYEQYF.

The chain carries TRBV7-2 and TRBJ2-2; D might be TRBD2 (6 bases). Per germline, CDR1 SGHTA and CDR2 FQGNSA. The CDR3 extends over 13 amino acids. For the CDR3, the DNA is TGTGGGGCCGGTAGGACTATAGCCGGGGAGCTGTTTTTT. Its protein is CGAGRTIAGELFF.